These T cell receptor beta chains were read from a single sample in a study of Ad26.COV2.S vaccination and SARS-CoV-2 variants. The method was immunoSEQ multiplex PCR; TCRdb's version includes in-frame clones alone and lacks a portion of them. The sample records 380,000 or so clones, under 90% being singletons. Sample: peripheral blood, taken in a trial of Ad26.COV2.S vaccine versus placebo. These receptor sequences come from a person between 18 and 65 years old who received the Ad26.COV2.S COVID-19 vaccine or a placebo. The CDR3 runs from the conserved cysteine through the conserved F or W. D genes are given only for firm matches. A row's size may be missing; if present it is once, few, many or a size class.

cdr3_length	clone_size	d_call	v_call	j_call	cdr3_nt	cdr3_aa
18	few	NA	TRBV7-9	TRBJ1-1	TGTGCCAGCAGCTTAGGTCGGCTTTTTACCTTCATGAACACTGAAGCTTTCTTT	CASSLGRLFTFMNTEAFF
14	NA	NA	TRBV4-1	TRBJ2-5	TGCGCCAGCAGCCGCTTATCTGGGGGTGAGACCCAGTACTTC	CASSRLSGGETQYF
15	NA	TRBD1	TRBV7-2	TRBJ1-6	TGTGCCAGCAGCTTAGCTCCCGCGGCAGGGGGCCTATTCCACTTT	CASSLAPAAGGLFHF
17	NA	NA	TRBV10-1	TRBJ2-5	TGCGCCAGCAGTATAAAACACTCCCGGGAGCACCAAGAGACCCAGTACTTC	CASSIKHSREHQETQYF
14	NA	NA	TRBV6-2/TRBV6-3	TRBJ2-1	TGTGCCAGCAGTTCCCTCCGGGGTTACAATGAGCAGTTCTTC	CASSSLRGYNEQFF
15	NA	NA	TRBV2	TRBJ2-7	TGTGCCAGCAGTGACCCCCGGGACTCCCACCTCGAGCAGTACTTC	CASSDPRDSHLEQYF
13	NA	NA	TRBV6-5	TRBJ2-4	TGTGCCAGCAGTTACTCGGCCGAAAACATTCAGTACTTC	CASSYSAENIQYF
15	NA	TRBD1	TRBV5-5	TRBJ1-4	TGTGCCAGCAGCTTGGGGGACAGGGCGGGGGAAAAACTGTTTTTT	CASSLGDRAGEKLFF
15	once	NA	TRBV6-2/TRBV6-3	TRBJ1-2	TGTGCCAGCAGTTTAGGGGCGGACCTTAACTATGGCTACACCTTC	CASSLGADLNYGYTF
11	few	NA	TRBV10-3	TRBJ2-3	TGTGCCATCAGTGGGTCAGATACGCAGTATTTT	CAISGSDTQYF
16	few	NA	TRBV11-3	TRBJ1-1	TGTGCCAGCAGCTTCGACGGACGGTTAATGAACACTGAAGCTTTCTTT	CASSFDGRLMNTEAFF
13	NA	NA	TRBV6-5	TRBJ2-7	TGTGCCACACCCCCAACCGGGGCCTACGAGCAGTACTTC	CATPPTGAYEQYF
13	NA	NA	TRBV9	TRBJ2-1	TGTGCCAGCAGCGCTCGACCCTCCCCGGAGCAGTTCTTC	CASSARPSPEQFF
14	NA	TRBD1	TRBV5-4	TRBJ1-6	TGTGCCAGCAGGGGGACAGGGTCAAATTCACCCCTCCACTTT	CASRGTGSNSPLHF
16	NA	TRBD2	TRBV6-2/TRBV6-3	TRBJ2-3	TGTGCCAGCAGTTCTTGGGCTAGCGGTGTCACAGATACGCAGTATTTT	CASSSWASGVTDTQYF
15	NA	NA	TRBV15	TRBJ1-1	TGTGCCACCAGCCCTTTGGACGGTTTGGGCACTGAAGCTTTCTTT	CATSPLDGLGTEAFF
15	NA	NA	TRBV5-6	TRBJ1-1	TGTGCCAGCAGCCGGAGGACTACTTCGAACACTGAAGCTTTCTTT	CASSRRTTSNTEAFF
14	NA	NA	TRBV6-5	TRBJ1-3	TGTGCCAGCAGTTACTCCCGGACAGGAAACACCATATATTTT	CASSYSRTGNTIYF
17	NA	NA	TRBV18	TRBJ1-1	TGTGCCAGCTCACCACTTGGGACGTCAGTCGAGAACACTGAAGCTTTCTTT	CASSPLGTSVENTEAFF
15	NA	NA	TRBV6-5	TRBJ2-1	TGTGCCAGCACCCTCATGGGGGCCCCCTTCGATGAGCAGTTCTTC	CASTLMGAPFDEQFF
16	few	NA	TRBV16	TRBJ1-6	TGTGCCAGCAGCCAATACTCCCGGGGCTATAATTCACCCCTCCACTTT	CASSQYSRGYNSPLHF
15	NA	NA	TRBV24-1	TRBJ1-6	TGTGCCACCAGTGAAGTGACTGAGAATAATTCACCCCTCCACTTT	CATSEVTENNSPLHF